This T cell receptor beta chain was profiled in a study of CD8 T cells in Susac syndrome (dated by TCRdb to the late 2010s). A note on the overall study: Whether CD8+ T cell activation and differentiation in Susac syndrome was antigen driven was tested using repertoire sequencing.

Peripheral blood CD8+ and CD4+ T cells from healthy donors, Susac syndrome patients and multiple sclerosis patients were profiled using high-throughput TCR beta sequencing. The multiple sclerosis controls were treatment-naive patients whose relapsing-remitting disease, either stable or active, fulfilled the revised McDonald criteria. Bulk CD8+ and CD4+ T cells were purified magnetically by negative isolation, whereas CD8+ TEMRA cells were enriched by FACS. Blood was drawn into EDTA tubes, processed within 24 hours, and PBMCs were isolated by density gradient centrifugation. PBMCs destined for TCR sequencing were cryopreserved in liquid nitrogen and later thawed in a 37 °C water bath. The sorted or isolated CD4+, CD8+ and CD8+ TEMRA cells had a purity of 90% or higher. As concerns this clonotype: Its antigen remains undetermined. Base-call qualities are not available, and no considerably larger clone is one nucleotide away.

The CDR3 measures 13 amino acids from cysteine to phenylalanine. Kept here is only the CDR3 DNA, which spans 39 bases and is read in frame from base 1. V is pared back by 3 bases and J by 5 bases, with 12 bases lying between the germline termini. The germline V gene provides CDR1 SQVTM and CDR2 ANQGSEA. The investigation overall reported the following: The study acknowledged that relatively few individuals were included in the TCR sequencing and HLA analysis.

RNA was extracted using the RNeasy kit, and about 0.45 to 1 ug of the RNA was reverse transcribed with random hexamers. The immunoSEQ multiplex PCR assay, which covers 54 Vbeta and 13 Jbeta segments, was used to amplify TCR beta CDR3 regions. PCR amplification bias was corrected using a synthetic template baseline for primer optimization and computational correction. Processing in the source paper ran as follows. Only productive sequences were kept, with reads annotated to V, D and J genes according to IMGT and analyzed in immunoSEQ Analyzer. Clonality was computed as one minus Shannon entropy normalized by log2 of the number of productive unique sequences. Public and private clones were assessed among the 100 most prevalent clones of each patient and control. Susac-specific clones were defined as absent from healthy and MS cohorts, around 970 published viral clones and other ImmuneACCESS disease sequences. TCRdb handled the public reads itself, with Q25 trimming in fastp and clone calling in MiXCR, and kept productive beta chains. Rows merge per CDR3 protein into single entries with the most common DNA and genes. What appears here as the V and J calls and clone size reflects TCRdb's work, not the paper's. The sample profile shows over 300,000 distinct CDR3 sequences; 92% of them were found once. The top ten constitute roughly 0.064% of the sample.

The chain employs TRBV29-1 and TRBJ2-3; the D segment could be TRBD1, given 5 matching bases. The sample consisted of CD4+ T cells from PBMCs. The receptor was isolated from a human donor with multiple sclerosis. The CDR3 region reads CSVDRGSEDTQYF. The DNA sequence is given as TGCAGCGTTGATAGGGGAAGTGAAGATACGCAGTATTTT.